A single T cell receptor (beta chain) is shown here with its context. Antigen: not known. This sample was included in a study of shared clonotypes between healthy human individuals. Study-level points and caveats: The study drew on few donors, limiting represented genetic and exposure-history diversity.

The authors distributed each subset's genomic DNA evenly over several immunoSEQ plates. TCRdb's copy holds only in-frame clones and misses some; the assay was immunoSEQ multiplex PCR. The sample contains roughly 490,000 clones, less than 80% of which appear only once. CDR3 size: 14 residues. Trimming shortened V by 3 bases and J by 1 base, and 11 bases separated the two germline ends. Germline V CDR1 and CDR2: SGHDT, YYEEEE. This clonotype was obtained from a woman in her thirties or forties in good health. Some clones in this sample may be carry-over from other donors' samples. Sequenced sample: PBMCs. V gene TRBV5-6 combines with J gene TRBJ2-7; no clear D gene. CDR3 in DNA: TGTGCCAGCAGCTCGGGTCCGCTATCCTACGAGCAGTACTTC. Translated, it gives CASSSGPLSYEQYF.